What follows are 27 T cell receptor beta chains derived from one specimen sequenced in a study of OX40 agonist ivuxolimab in advanced cancers. Method: immunoSEQ multiplex PCR; TCRdb's copy keeps in-frame clones and lacks some. The sample records tens of thousands of clones, about 93% being singletons. This specimen was CD4+ or CD8+ T cells sorted from blood, taken in a trial of the OX40 agonist ivuxolimab. These receptors originate from an adult with an advanced solid tumor such as melanoma, head and neck, liver or kidney cancer.

The rearrangement links TRBV5-1 to TRBJ2-1; 7 nucleotides match TRBD2. This CDR3 contains 16 residues. The trim removed 3 bases at V and 5 bases at J, leaving 11 bases unmatched. Germline CDR1 and CDR2: SGHRS and YFSETQ. This chain's CDR3 is CASSSGLGSTDNEQFF. CDR3 nucleotide sequence: TGCGCCAGCAGCTCTGGACTAGGGAGTACAGACAATGAGCAGTTCTTC.

The V and J genes are TRBV6-5 and TRBJ2-7; D is perhaps TRBD1 or TRBD2 (6 bases each). Between the trimmed V and J ends, which lost 7 bases and 7 bases, there was a span of 17 bases. Per the germline V gene, CDR1 is MNHEY and CDR2 is SVGAGI. This CDR3 region has 13 residues. For the CDR3, the DNA is TGTGCCAGCACCGAGATGGGGGGCGGGGAGCAGTACTTC. This codes for CASTEMGGGEQYF.

This chain joins TRBV6-4 and TRBJ1-1; weak D call: TRBD1 (6 bases). The CDR3 is 14 residues long. Germline-derived CDR1 and CDR2 are MRHNA and SNTAGT. V dropped 6 bases and J dropped 0 bases, with 11 bases sitting between them. CDR3 in DNA: TGTGCCAGCAGGCAACAGGGTATGAACACTGAAGCTTTCTTT. Translation: CASRQQGMNTEAFF.

The gene calls are TRBV6-1 and TRBJ2-7; TRBD1 matches 9 bases. Germline CDR1 is MNHNS and CDR2 is SASEGT. The CDR3 extends over 15 amino acids. V shed 3 bases, J shed 2 bases, and the junction held 5 bases outside the gene matches. DNA for the CDR3: TGTGCCAGCAGTGAGCCACAGGGGGCCCCCTACGAGCAGTACTTC. Protein sequence: CASSEPQGAPYEQYF.

The V and J genes are TRBV5-1 and TRBJ1-3, with a tentative D call TRBD1 (6 bases). Trimming left V 0 bases short and J 4 bases short, with 11 bases between. This CDR3 has 15 amino acids. CDR1 is SGHRS and CDR2 is YFSETQ in the germline V gene. The CDR3 nucleotides are TGCGCCAGCAGCTTGGCCGGGGGGGCAGGAAACACCATATATTTT. Its protein product is CASSLAGGAGNTIYF.

This rearrangement joins TRBV6-5 to TRBJ1-1; D is unresolved. Germline loops: CDR1 MNHEY, CDR2 SVGAGI. V was pared by 4 bases and J by 0 bases, with 6 bases between. The CDR3 covers 13 residues. CDR3 in amino acids: CASSLQMNTEAFF. The DNA of the CDR3 is TGTGCCAGCAGTTTACAAATGAACACTGAAGCTTTCTTT.

This chain joins TRBV13 and TRBJ1-1, with D unclear. CDR1 PRHDT and CDR2 FYEKMQ come from the germline V gene (reference sequence). V lost 3 bases and J 7 bases, leaving 12 bases between the germline ends. This CDR3 comprises 13 residues. Written as DNA, the CDR3 is TGTGCCAGCAGCTTTTACCAGGCGGATGAAGCTTTCTTT. Encoded protein: CASSFYQADEAFF.

V and J are TRBV28 and TRBJ2-1; either TRBD1 or TRBD2 may supply D (6 bases each). V lost 6 bases, J lost 2 bases, and 11 bases lay in between. This CDR3 spans 14 amino acids. Germline V gene data show CDR1 as MDHEN and CDR2 as SYDVKM. The CDR3 protein is CASREGGPYNEQFF. As DNA, the CDR3 is TGTGCCAGCAGAGAGGGGGGCCCCTACAATGAGCAGTTCTTC.

This sequence joins TRBV7-2 and TRBJ1-2, with D possibly matching TRBD1 (5 bases). The germline CDR1 and CDR2 sequences are SGHTA and FQGNSA. With 6 bases removed from V and 4 bases from J, the gap between germline ends came to 12 bases. There are 13 residues in the CDR3. The CDR3 DNA reads TGTGCCAGCAGATCTCAGGGAGTCTATGGCTACACCTTC. The encoded protein is CASRSQGVYGYTF.

This chain links TRBV28 with TRBJ1-2, with TRBD1 matching 9 bases. The CDR3 length is 14 residues. J gave up 4 bases and V 10 bases, and 10 bases lay outside the gene matches. The germline V gene encodes CDR1 MDHEN and CDR2 SYDVKM. The CDR3 loop is CATPTGGNTYGYTF. As DNA, the CDR3 is TGTGCCACCCCGACAGGGGGTAACACCTATGGCTACACCTTC.

V is TRBV28 and J is TRBJ2-6; 8 bases are shared with TRBD1. This CDR3 comprises 17 residues. The ends lost 7 bases at V and 2 bases at J; junction bases unmatched: 10. Germline V gene sequence: CDR1 MDHEN, CDR2 SYDVKM. The CDR3 nucleotides are TGTGCCAGCAAACGACCGGACAGGGTACCTGGGGCCAACGTCCTGACTTTC. Residues: CASKRPDRVPGANVLTF. Variable domain in full (rest from reference TRBV28 and TRBJ2-6): DVKVTQSSRYLVKRTGEKVFLECVQDMDHENMFWYRQDPGLGLRLIYFSYDVKMKEKGDIPEGYSVSREKKERFSLILESASTNQTSMYLCASKRPDRVPGANVLTFGAGSRLTVL.

The chain links TRBV7-2 to TRBJ2-1, with 14 bases fitting TRBD2. The V gene's germline CDR1 is SGHTA and CDR2 FQGNSA. J lost 0 bases, V lost 3 bases, and 4 bases had no gene match. The CDR3 extends over 18 amino acids. CDR3 in DNA: TGTGCCAGCAGCTTGGGGACTAGCGGGAGTTACTCCTACAATGAGCAGTTCTTC. Residues: CASSLGTSGSYSYNEQFF.

The chain employs TRBV9 and TRBJ2-7, with TRBD1 matching over 9 bases. The CDR3 has 15 residues. Unmatched junction bases numbered 8, after V lost 3 bases and J lost 4 bases. Germline V lookup: CDR1 SGDLS, CDR2 YYNGEE. The CDR3 loop is CASSASGQGDYEQYF. CDR3 DNA: TGTGCCAGCAGCGCATCGGGACAGGGCGATTACGAGCAGTACTTC. Filled out from reference TRBV9 and TRBJ2-7, the complete variable domain reads DSGVTQTPKHLITATGQRVTLRCSPRSGDLSVYWYQQSLDQGLQFLIQYYNGEERAKGNILERFSAQQFPDLHSELNLSSLELGDSALYFCASSASGQGDYEQYFGPGTRLTVT.

This chain uses TRBV25-1 with TRBJ2-7; D is possibly TRBD1 or TRBD2 (6 bases each). Germline loops: CDR1 MGHDK, CDR2 SYGVNS. The CDR3 has 15 amino acids. V was clipped by 7 bases and J by 5 bases, with 21 bases between them. The CDR3 bases are TGTGCCAGCACCCCCCCCGGTCGGGGGCAAGACGAGCAGTACTTC. Translating gives CASTPPGRGQDEQYF.

This rearrangement joins TRBV18 to TRBJ2-1, with a tentative D call TRBD2 (5 bases). CDR3 size: 13 residues. The ends were cut back, 4 bases at V and 4 bases at J, with 8 bases in the middle. Germline values: CDR1 KGHSH, CDR2 LQKENI. The CDR3 protein is CASSLASYNEQFF. Written as DNA, the CDR3 is TGTGCCAGCTCACTAGCGAGTTACAATGAGCAGTTCTTC.

This clone was observed once. The chain recombines TRBV2 with TRBJ2-7; tentatively, D is TRBD1 (7 bases). The V end lost 8 bases, the J end lost 2 bases, and 13 bases lay between the germline ends. The CDR3 is 13 amino acids. Germline-derived CDR1 and CDR2 are SNHLY and FYNNEI. In DNA, the CDR3 is TGTGCCAGCTCCGCAGGGGGGACCTACGAGCAGTACTTC. The encoded protein is CASSAGGTYEQYF.

The chain has TRBV6-1 and TRBJ2-2, with TRBD2 identical over 12 bases. Germline V gene lookup returns CDR1 MNHNS and CDR2 SASEGT. The CDR3 consists of 15 residues. The trim removed 5 bases at V and 6 bases at J, leaving 4 bases unmatched. Here the CDR3 DNA reads TGTGCCAGCAGTAGGACTAGCGGGATGGCCGGGGAGCTGTTTTTT. This codes for CASSRTSGMAGELFF.

The table lists this clone with a few counts. The chain combines TRBV2 with TRBJ2-1, with a possible D match to TRBD1 (6 bases). Looked up from germline, CDR1 is SNHLY and CDR2 is FYNNEI. The CDR3 spans 13 residues. With 5 bases removed from V and 10 bases from J, the gap between germline ends came to 15 bases. This CDR3 is CASSSPQGFEQFF. The DNA for the CDR3 is TGTGCCAGCAGTTCCCCTCAGGGGTTCGAGCAGTTCTTC.

The gene calls are TRBV11-1 and TRBJ2-2; the match to TRBD1 covers 10 bases. The germline gives CDR1 SGHAT, CDR2 FQDESV (reference sequence). The CDR3 contains 15 residues. V was clipped by 5 bases and J by 4 bases; unmatched bases: 4. CDR3 region: CASSTRTGGTGELFF. CDR3 in DNA: TGTGCCAGCAGCACCCGGACAGGGGGCACCGGGGAGCTGTTTTTT.

The V and J genes are TRBV7-2 and TRBJ1-6; maybe TRBD1 (6 bases). The CDR3 covers 15 residues. Trimming took 5 bases from V and 5 from J, leaving 13 bases between them. Germline V gives CDR1 SGHTA, CDR2 FQGNSA. This CDR3 is CASSKRTDNNSPLHF. DNA of the CDR3: TGTGCCAGCAGCAAAAGGACAGACAATAATTCACCCCTCCACTTT.

The chain is built from TRBV19 and TRBJ1-5, with 8 bases fitting TRBD1. The CDR3 runs 13 residues. V lost 7 bases to trimming and J lost 3 bases; unmatched junction nucleotides: 2. Germline CDR1 is LNHDA and CDR2 is SQIVND (reference sequence). In DNA form, the CDR3 reads TGTGCCAGTAAGACAGGGGTCAATCAGCCCCAGCATTTT. Translating gives CASKTGVNQPQHF.

The chain employs TRBV6-5 and TRBJ2-7; unclear D gene. The germline CDR1 and CDR2 sequences are MNHEY and SVGAGI. The CDR3 totals 10 residues. V lost 9 bases to trimming and J lost 4 bases, with 7 bases between them. The CDR3 protein is CASFGYEQYF. The CDR3 DNA follows: TGTGCCAGTTTCGGATACGAGCAGTACTTC.

The rearrangement links TRBV7-4 to TRBJ1-4; D gene uncertain. The germline V gene has CDR1 SGHVT and CDR2 SQSDAQ. The V and J ends lost 1 base and 2 bases respectively, with 11 bases between them. There are 16 residues in the CDR3. CDR3: CASSLGAAPTNEKLFF. The CDR3 nucleotides are TGTGCCAGCAGCTTAGGGGCGGCCCCTACTAATGAAAAACTGTTTTTT.

This chain links TRBV25-1 with TRBJ2-1; 8 bases agree with TRBD2. The CDR3 covers 13 residues. V was pared by 6 bases and J by 4 bases, with 2 bases of the junction left unmatched. CDR1 and CDR2 (germline): MGHDK, SYGVNS. The CDR3 DNA sequence: TGTGCCAGCAGACTAGCGGAGTACAATGAGCAGTTCTTC. Encoded protein: CASRLAEYNEQFF.

This chain links TRBV5-1 with TRBJ2-7; tentatively, D is TRBD2 (6 bases). V was clipped by 8 bases and J by 6 bases, with 21 bases between them. Germline CDR1 is SGHRS and CDR2 is YFSETQ. This CDR3 is 14 amino acids long. In DNA, the CDR3 is TGCGCCAGTGGGCGCAGCGCAAACGGGGGCGAGCAGTACTTC. This translates into CASGRSANGGEQYF.

V gene TRBV19 combines with J gene TRBJ2-3, with unresolved D. V lost 3 bases and J lost 3, with 10 bases in between. Germline V gives CDR1 LNHDA, CDR2 SQIVND (reference sequence). The CDR3 has 14 residues. CDR3: CASSITGPTDTQYF. In nucleotides, the CDR3 is TGTGCCAGTAGTATCACCGGCCCTACAGATACGCAGTATTTT.

This chain connects TRBV28 to TRBJ1-2; D remains unclear. V was shortened by 2 bases and J by 4 bases, with 8 bases between the two germline ends. CDR1 is MDHEN and CDR2 is SYDVKM in the germline V gene. The CDR3 has 13 residues. The CDR3 nucleotides are TGTGCCAGCAGTTTAGTGGGAGCCTATGGCTACACCTTC. This codes for CASSLVGAYGYTF.